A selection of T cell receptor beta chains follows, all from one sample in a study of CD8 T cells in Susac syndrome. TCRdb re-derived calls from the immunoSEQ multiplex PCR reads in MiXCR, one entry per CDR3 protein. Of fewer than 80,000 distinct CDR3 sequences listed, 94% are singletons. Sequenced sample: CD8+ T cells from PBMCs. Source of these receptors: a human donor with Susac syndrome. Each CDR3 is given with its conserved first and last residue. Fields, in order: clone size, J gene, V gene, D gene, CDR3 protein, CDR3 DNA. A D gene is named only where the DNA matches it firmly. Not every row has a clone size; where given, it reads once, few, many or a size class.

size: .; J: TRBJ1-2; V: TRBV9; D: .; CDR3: CASTHGRNSNYGYTF; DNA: TGTGCCAGCACCCACGGGAGGAATTCTAACTATGGCTACACCTTC
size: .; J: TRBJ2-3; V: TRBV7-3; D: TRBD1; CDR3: CASSLTLSGQLTDTQYF; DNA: TGTGCCAGCAGCTTAACGTTATCGGGACAGCTCACAGATACGCAGTATTTT
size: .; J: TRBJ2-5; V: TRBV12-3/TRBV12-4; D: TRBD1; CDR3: CASSRQGPQETQYF; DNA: TGTGCCAGCAGCCGACAGGGGCCGCAAGAGACCCAGTACTTC
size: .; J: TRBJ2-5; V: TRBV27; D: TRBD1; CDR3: CASSLGRGRETQYF; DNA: TGTGCCAGCAGTTTGGGCAGGGGGCGAGAGACCCAGTACTTC
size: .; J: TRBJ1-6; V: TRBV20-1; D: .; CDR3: CSPKLRLGESPLHF; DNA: TGCAGTCCAAAGCTAAGGTTAGGGGAATCACCCCTCCACTTT
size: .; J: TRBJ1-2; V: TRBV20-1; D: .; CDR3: CSERDGYYGYTF; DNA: TGCAGCGAACGGGACGGCTACTATGGCTACACCTTC
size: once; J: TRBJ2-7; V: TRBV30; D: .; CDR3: CAWRERNYEQYF; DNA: TGTGCCTGGAGAGAGCGGAACTACGAGCAGTACTTC
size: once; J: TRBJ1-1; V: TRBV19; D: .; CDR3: CASSIGGASEAFF; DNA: TGTGCCAGTAGTATCGGGGGGGCCTCTGAAGCTTTCTTT
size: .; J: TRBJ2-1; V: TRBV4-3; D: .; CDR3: CASSQDLARSYNEQFF; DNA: TGCGCCAGCAGCCAAGATTTGGCGCGATCCTACAATGAGCAGTTCTTC
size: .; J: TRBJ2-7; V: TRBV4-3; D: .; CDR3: CASSRSSGTDYEQYF; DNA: TGCGCCAGCAGCCGATCATCCGGGACGGACTACGAGCAGTACTTC
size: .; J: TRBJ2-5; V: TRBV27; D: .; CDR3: CASSESGEWETQYF; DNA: TGTGCCAGCAGCGAGTCTGGGGAATGGGAGACCCAGTACTTC
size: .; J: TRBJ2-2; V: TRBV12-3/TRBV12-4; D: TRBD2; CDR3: CASSFQGGIGELFF; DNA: TGTGCCAGCAGTTTCCAGGGAGGGATCGGGGAGCTGTTTTTT
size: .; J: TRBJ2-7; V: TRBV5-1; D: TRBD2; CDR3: CASSLVRERSYEQYF; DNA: TGCGCCAGCAGCTTGGTGCGGGAGCGGTCCTACGAGCAGTACTTC
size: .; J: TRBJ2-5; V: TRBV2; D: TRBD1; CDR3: CASLTGDETQYF; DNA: TGTGCCAGTTTAACAGGGGACGAGACCCAGTACTTC
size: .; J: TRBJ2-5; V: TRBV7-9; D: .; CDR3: CASSPLIQETQYF; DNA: TGTGCCAGCAGCCCTTTGATCCAAGAGACCCAGTACTTC
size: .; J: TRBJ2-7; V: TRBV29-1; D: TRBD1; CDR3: CSVEGRTGTYEQYF; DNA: TGCAGCGTTGAGGGCCGGACAGGAACCTACGAGCAGTACTTC
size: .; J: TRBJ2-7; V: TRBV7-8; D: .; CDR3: CASSPESGLSYEQYF; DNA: TGTGCCAGCAGCCCGGAGTCGGGGCTCTCCTACGAGCAGTACTTC
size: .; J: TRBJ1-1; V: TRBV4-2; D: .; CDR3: CASSAGTEAFF; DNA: TGTGCCAGCAGCGCGGGTACTGAAGCTTTCTTT
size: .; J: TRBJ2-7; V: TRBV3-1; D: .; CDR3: CASSQGRMSSYEQYF; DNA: TGTGCCAGCAGCCAAGGGCGTATGAGCTCCTACGAGCAGTACTTC
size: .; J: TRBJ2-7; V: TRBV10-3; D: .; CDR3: CAIRKSSYEQYF; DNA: TGTGCCATTCGGAAGAGCTCCTACGAGCAGTACTTC
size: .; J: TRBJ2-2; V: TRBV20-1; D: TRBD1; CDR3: CSANTGGSLFF; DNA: TGCAGTGCAAATACAGGGGGTAGTCTGTTTTTT
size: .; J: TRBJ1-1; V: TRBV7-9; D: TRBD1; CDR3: CASSLGHMGTGGHTEAFF; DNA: TGTGCCAGCAGCTTAGGGCACATGGGGACAGGGGGGCACACTGAAGCTTTCTTT
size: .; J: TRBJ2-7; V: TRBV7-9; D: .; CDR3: CASSSGNYEQYF; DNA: TGTGCCAGCAGTTCGGGGAACTACGAGCAGTACTTC
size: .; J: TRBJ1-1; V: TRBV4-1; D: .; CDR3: CASSQVARWGTEAFF; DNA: TGCGCCAGCAGCCAAGTTGCCAGGTGGGGGACTGAAGCTTTCTTT
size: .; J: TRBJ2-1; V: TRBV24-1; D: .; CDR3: CATGSAGEQFF; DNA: TGTGCCACCGGTAGTGCGGGTGAGCAGTTCTTC
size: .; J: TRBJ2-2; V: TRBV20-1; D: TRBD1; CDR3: CSASLRGPVTGELFF; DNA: TGCAGTGCTAGTCTAAGGGGGCCGGTCACCGGGGAGCTGTTTTTT
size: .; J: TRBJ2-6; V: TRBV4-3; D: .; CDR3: CASSQEFSGANVLTF; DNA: TGCGCCAGCAGCCAAGAGTTTTCTGGGGCCAACGTCCTGACTTTC
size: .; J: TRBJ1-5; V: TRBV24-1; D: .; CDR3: CATSAGRGNQPQHF; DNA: TGTGCCACCAGTGCCGGGAGGGGCAATCAGCCCCAGCATTTT
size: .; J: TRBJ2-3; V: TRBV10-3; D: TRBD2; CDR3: CAISRASGGASYTDTQYF; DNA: TGTGCCATCAGTAGGGCCAGCGGGGGGGCCTCTTACACAGATACGCAGTATTTT
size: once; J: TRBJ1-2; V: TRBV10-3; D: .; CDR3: CAISGLIDGYTF; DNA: TGTGCCATCAGTGGTCTAATTGATGGCTACACCTTC
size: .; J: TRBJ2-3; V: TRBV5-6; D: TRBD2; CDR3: CASSAATSGVDTQYF; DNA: TGTGCCAGCAGCGCAGCGACTAGCGGGGTTGATACGCAGTATTTT
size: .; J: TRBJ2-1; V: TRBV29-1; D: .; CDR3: CSVASPAEQFF; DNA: TGCAGCGTCGCCTCCCCAGCGGAGCAGTTCTTC
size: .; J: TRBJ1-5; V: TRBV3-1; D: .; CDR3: CASSQAGDSNQPQHF; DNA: TGTGCCAGCAGCCAAGCCGGGGATAGCAATCAGCCCCAGCATTTT
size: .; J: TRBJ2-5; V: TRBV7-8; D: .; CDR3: CASSSIEGSKETQYF; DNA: TGTGCCAGCAGCTCAATAGAGGGGTCTAAAGAGACCCAGTACTTC
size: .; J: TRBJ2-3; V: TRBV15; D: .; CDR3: CATSRGSGSTDTQYF; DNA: TGTGCCACCAGCAGAGGTTCGGGTAGCACAGATACGCAGTATTTT
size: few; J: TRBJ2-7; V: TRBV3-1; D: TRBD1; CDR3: CASSPRDRGYEQYF; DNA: TGTGCCAGCAGCCCTCGGGACAGGGGCTACGAGCAGTACTTC
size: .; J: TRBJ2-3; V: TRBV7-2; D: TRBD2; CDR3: CASSPRRAGGRTDTQYF; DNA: TGTGCCAGCAGCCCCCGCAGGGCGGGGGGGCGCACAGATACGCAGTATTTT
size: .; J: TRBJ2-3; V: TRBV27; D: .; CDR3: CASSLRGSDTQYF; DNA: TGTGCCAGCAGTTTAAGGGGATCAGATACGCAGTATTTT
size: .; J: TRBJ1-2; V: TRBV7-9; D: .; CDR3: CASSLGGGYYGYTF; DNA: TGTGCCAGCAGCTTAGGTGGCGGCTACTATGGCTACACCTTC
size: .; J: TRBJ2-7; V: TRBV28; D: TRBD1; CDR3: CASSFPTTGGSYEQYF; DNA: TGTGCCAGCAGTTTTCCCACGACAGGGGGATCCTACGAGCAGTACTTC
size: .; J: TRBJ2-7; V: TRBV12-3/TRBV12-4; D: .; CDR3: CASKGGYEQYF; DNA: TGTGCCAGTAAAGGAGGGTACGAGCAGTACTTC
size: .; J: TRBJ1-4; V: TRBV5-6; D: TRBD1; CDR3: CASSGQVNEKLFF; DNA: TGTGCCAGCAGCGGACAGGTGAATGAAAAACTGTTTTTT
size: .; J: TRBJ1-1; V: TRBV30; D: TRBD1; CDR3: CARDRGLGSTEAFF; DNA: TGTGCCCGTGACAGGGGGCTTGGGAGCACTGAAGCTTTCTTT
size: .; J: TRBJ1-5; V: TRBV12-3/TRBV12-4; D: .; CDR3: CASSPGGFQPQHF; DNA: TGTGCCAGCAGCCCTGGAGGGTTTCAGCCCCAGCATTTT
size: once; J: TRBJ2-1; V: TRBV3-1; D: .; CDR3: CASSQVRGARNEQFF; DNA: TGTGCCAGCAGCCAAGTCAGGGGAGCAAGGAATGAGCAGTTCTTC
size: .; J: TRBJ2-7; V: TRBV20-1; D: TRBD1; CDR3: CSARVDRAYEQYF; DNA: TGCAGTGCTAGGGTGGACAGGGCCTACGAGCAGTACTTC
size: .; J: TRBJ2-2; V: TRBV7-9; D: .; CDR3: CASSFGDTGELFF; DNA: TGTGCCAGCAGCTTTGGCGACACCGGGGAGCTGTTTTTT
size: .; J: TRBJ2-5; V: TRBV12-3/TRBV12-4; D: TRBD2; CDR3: CASSLASGGETQYF; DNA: TGTGCCAGCAGTTTAGCTAGCGGGGGAGAGACCCAGTACTTC
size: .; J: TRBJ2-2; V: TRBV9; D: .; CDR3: CASSASGLNAGELFF; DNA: TGTGCCAGCAGCGCCTCGGGGTTAAACGCCGGGGAGCTGTTTTTT
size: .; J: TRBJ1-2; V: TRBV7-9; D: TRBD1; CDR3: CASILDRGRNYGYTF; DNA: TGTGCCAGCATCCTGGACAGGGGGCGCAACTATGGCTACACCTTC
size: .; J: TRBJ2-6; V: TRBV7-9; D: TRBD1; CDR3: CASSWGQGPPGANVLTF; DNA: TGTGCCAGCAGCTGGGGACAGGGACCCCCTGGGGCCAACGTCCTGACTTTC
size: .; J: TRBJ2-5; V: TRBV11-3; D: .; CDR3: CASSPPDARGTQYF; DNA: TGTGCCAGCAGCCCCCCGGACGCCCGGGGGACCCAGTACTTC
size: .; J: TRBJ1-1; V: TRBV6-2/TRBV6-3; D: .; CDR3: CASSFDGATNTEAFF; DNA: TGTGCCAGCAGTTTCGATGGGGCCACAAACACTGAAGCTTTCTTT